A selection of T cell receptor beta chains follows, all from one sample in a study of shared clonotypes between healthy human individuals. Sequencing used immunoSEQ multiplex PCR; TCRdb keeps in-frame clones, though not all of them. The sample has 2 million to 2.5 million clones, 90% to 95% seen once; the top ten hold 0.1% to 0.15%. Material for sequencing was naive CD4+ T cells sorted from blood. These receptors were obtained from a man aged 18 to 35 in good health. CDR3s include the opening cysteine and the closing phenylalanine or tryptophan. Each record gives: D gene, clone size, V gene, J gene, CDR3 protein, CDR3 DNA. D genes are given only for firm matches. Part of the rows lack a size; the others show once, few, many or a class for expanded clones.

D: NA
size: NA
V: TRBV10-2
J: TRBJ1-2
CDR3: CASTDTYGYTF
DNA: TGCGCCAGCACGGACACCTATGGCTACACCTTC

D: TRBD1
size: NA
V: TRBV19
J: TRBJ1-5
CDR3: CASRPSRQGGNQPQHF
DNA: TGTGCCAGTAGGCCATCGAGACAGGGTGGAAATCAGCCCCAGCATTTT

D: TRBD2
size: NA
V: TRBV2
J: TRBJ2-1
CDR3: CASSAGLAGGPNNEQFF
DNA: TGTGCCAGCAGTGCGGGACTAGCGGGAGGGCCGAACAATGAGCAGTTCTTC

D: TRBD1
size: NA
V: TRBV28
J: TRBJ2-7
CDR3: CASSFLTGGNYEQYF
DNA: TGTGCCAGCAGTTTCCTAACAGGGGGCAACTACGAGCAGTACTTC

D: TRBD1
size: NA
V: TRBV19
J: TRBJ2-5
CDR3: CATRRDSQETQYF
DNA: TGTGCCACGCGCCGGGACAGTCAAGAGACCCAGTACTTC

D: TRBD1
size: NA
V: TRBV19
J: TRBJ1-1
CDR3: CAVNRGNTEAFF
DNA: TGTGCCGTTAACAGGGGGAACACTGAAGCTTTCTTT

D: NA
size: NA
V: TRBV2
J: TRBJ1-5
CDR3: CASSQTNQPQHF
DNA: TGTGCCAGCAGTCAGACGAATCAGCCCCAGCATTTT

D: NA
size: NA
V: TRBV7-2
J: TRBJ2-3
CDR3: CASRVGASTDTQYF
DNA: TGTGCCAGTAGGGTTGGGGCTAGCACAGATACGCAGTATTTT

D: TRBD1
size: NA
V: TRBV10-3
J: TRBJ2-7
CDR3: CATGPGQPLSEQYF
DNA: TGTGCCACTGGTCCGGGACAGCCCCTTTCCGAGCAGTACTTC

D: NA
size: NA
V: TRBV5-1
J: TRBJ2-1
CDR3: CASSFEALSSYNEQFF
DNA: TGCGCCAGCAGCTTTGAAGCGTTAAGCTCCTACAATGAGCAGTTCTTC

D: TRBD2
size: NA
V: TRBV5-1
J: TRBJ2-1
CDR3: CASSSSGAVDEQFF
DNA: TGCGCCAGCTCCTCTAGCGGGGCGGTCGATGAGCAGTTCTTC

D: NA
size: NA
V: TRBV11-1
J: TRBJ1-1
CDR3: CASSLAKGWNTEAFF
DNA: TGTGCCAGCAGCTTAGCCAAGGGCTGGAACACTGAAGCTTTCTTT

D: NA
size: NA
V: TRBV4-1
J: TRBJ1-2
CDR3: CASSQVQTTYGYTF
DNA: TGCGCCAGCAGCCAAGTTCAGACCACCTATGGCTACACCTTC

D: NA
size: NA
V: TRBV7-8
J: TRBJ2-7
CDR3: CASSLIKSTAEQYF
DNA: TGTGCCAGCAGCTTAATTAAGTCGACGGCCGAGCAGTACTTC

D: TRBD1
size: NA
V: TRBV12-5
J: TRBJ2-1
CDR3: CASGLATGAQFF
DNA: TGTGCTAGTGGTTTGGCGACAGGGGCCCAGTTCTTC

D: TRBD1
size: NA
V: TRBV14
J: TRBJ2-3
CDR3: CASSFPGQQSTDTQYF
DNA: TGTGCCAGCAGCTTTCCGGGACAGCAAAGCACAGATACGCAGTATTTT

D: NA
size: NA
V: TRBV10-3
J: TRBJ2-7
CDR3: CAIRDTVYEQYF
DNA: TGTGCCATCCGGGACACTGTCTACGAGCAGTACTTC

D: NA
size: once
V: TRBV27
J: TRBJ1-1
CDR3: CASSLLGPNTEAFF
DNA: TGTGCCAGCAGTTTACTCGGGCCGAACACTGAAGCTTTCTTT

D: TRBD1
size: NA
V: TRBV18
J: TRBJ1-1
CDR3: CASSLGTGVTEAFF
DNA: TGTGCCAGCTCACTGGGGACAGGGGTTACTGAAGCTTTCTTT

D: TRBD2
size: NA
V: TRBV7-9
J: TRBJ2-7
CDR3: CASSLEGTSSIEQYF
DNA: TGTGCCAGCAGCTTAGAAGGGACTAGCTCAATCGAGCAGTACTTC

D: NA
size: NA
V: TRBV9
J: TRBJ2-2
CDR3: CASSSTGLTGELFF
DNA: TGTGCCAGCAGCTCAACAGGGCTTACCGGGGAGCTGTTTTTT

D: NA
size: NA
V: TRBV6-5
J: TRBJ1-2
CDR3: CASSHGTKANYGYTF
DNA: TGTGCCAGCAGTCACGGGACAAAGGCTAACTATGGCTACACCTTC

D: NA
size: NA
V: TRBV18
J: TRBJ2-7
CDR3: CASSKSSLPHEQYF
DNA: TGTGCCAGCTCAAAATCGAGCCTCCCCCACGAGCAGTACTTC

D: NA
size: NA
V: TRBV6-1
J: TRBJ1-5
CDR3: CASSEDYVSNQPQHF
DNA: TGTGCCAGCAGTGAAGATTACGTTAGCAATCAGCCCCAGCATTTT

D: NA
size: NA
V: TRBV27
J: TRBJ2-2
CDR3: CASSLSRGGAGELFF
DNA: TGTGCCAGCAGTTTATCGAGGGGAGGCGCCGGGGAGCTGTTTTTT

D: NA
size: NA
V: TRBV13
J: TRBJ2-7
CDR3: CASSLGGSLSYEQYF
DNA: TGTGCCAGCAGCTTAGGAGGGTCCCTCTCCTACGAGCAGTACTTC

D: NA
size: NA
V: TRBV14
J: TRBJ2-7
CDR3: CASSFRTTPYEQYF
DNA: TGTGCCAGCAGCTTCCGGACTACTCCCTACGAGCAGTACTTC

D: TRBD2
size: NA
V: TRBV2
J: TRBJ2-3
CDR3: CASSETSGSTDTQYF
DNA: TGTGCCAGCAGTGAAACCAGCGGGAGTACAGATACGCAGTATTTT

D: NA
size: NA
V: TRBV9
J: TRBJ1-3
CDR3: CASSLGIGSSSIYF
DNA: TGTGCCAGCAGCCTAGGGATTGGCTCTAGCTCCATATATTTT

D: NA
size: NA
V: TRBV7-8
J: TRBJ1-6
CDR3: CASSLAESPGSPLHF
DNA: TGTGCCAGCAGCTTGGCAGAATCCCCCGGGTCACCCCTCCACTTT

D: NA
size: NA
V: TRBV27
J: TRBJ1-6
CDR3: CASSFGGRHRSPLHF
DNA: TGTGCCAGCAGTTTCGGGGGCAGACATCGCTCACCCCTCCACTTT

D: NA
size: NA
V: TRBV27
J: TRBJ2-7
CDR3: CASSYPLRKQYF
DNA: TGTGCCAGCAGTTACCCCCTACGTAAGCAGTACTTC

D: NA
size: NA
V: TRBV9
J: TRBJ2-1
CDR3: CASSVGLQNEQFF
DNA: TGTGCCAGCAGCGTCGGACTACAGAATGAGCAGTTCTTC

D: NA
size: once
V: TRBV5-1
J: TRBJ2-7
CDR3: CASSLVAGVNYEQYF
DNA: TGCGCCAGCAGCTTGGTGGCAGGAGTTAACTACGAGCAGTACTTC

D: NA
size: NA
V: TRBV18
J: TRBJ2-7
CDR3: CASSPSQGSYEQYF
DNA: TGTGCCAGCTCACCTTCACAGGGCTCCTACGAGCAGTACTTC

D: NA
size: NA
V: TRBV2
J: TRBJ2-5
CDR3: CASSELKKLYQETQYF
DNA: TGTGCCAGCAGTGAATTAAAGAAGTTGTACCAAGAGACCCAGTACTTC

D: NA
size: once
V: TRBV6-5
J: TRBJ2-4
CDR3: CASSYTQGLQNIQYF
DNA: TGTGCCAGCAGTTACACGCAGGGACTCCAAAACATTCAGTACTTC

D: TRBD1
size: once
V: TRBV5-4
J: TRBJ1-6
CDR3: CASSPGTGAYNSPLHF
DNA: TGTGCCAGCAGCCCCGGGACAGGGGCCTATAATTCACCCCTCCACTTT

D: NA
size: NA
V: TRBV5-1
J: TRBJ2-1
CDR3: CASSLEGATQQFF
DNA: TGCGCCAGCAGCTTGGAAGGAGCGACGCAACAGTTCTTC

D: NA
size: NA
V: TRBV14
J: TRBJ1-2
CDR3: CASSPGDYGYTF
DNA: TGTGCCAGCAGCCCCGGGGACTATGGCTACACCTTC

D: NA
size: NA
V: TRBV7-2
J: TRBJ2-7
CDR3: CASSFTVGGYEQYF
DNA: TGTGCCAGCAGCTTCACAGTGGGGGGATACGAGCAGTACTTC

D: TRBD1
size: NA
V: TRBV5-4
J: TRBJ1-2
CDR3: CASSGERTGVGYTF
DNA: TGTGCCAGCAGCGGGGAGCGGACAGGGGTTGGCTACACCTTC

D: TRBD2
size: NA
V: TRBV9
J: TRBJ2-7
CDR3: CASSAQRGAGEQYF
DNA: TGTGCCAGCAGCGCCCAGCGGGGGGCTGGGGAGCAGTACTTC

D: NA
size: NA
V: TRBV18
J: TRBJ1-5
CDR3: CASSPSQGNNQPQHF
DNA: TGTGCCAGCTCACCATCTCAGGGGAACAATCAGCCCCAGCATTTT

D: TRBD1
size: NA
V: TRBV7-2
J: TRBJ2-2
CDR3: CASSVRDRDTGELFF
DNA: TGTGCCAGCAGCGTCCGGGACAGGGACACCGGGGAGCTGTTTTTT

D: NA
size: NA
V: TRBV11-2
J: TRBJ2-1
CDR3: CASSLSRGYNEQFF
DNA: TGTGCCAGCAGCTTAAGTAGGGGCTACAATGAGCAGTTCTTC

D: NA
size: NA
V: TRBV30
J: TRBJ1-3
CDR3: CAWIPDSYSGNTIYF
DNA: TGTGCCTGGATCCCGGACTCATACTCTGGAAACACCATATATTTT

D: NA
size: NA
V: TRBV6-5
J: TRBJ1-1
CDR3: CASSYRGDTEAFF
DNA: TGTGCCAGCAGTTACCGGGGGGACACTGAAGCTTTCTTT

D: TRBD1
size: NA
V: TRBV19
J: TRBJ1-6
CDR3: CASSKWTGTGFSPLHF
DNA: TGTGCCAGTAGTAAGTGGACCGGGACAGGGTTTTCACCCCTCCACTTT

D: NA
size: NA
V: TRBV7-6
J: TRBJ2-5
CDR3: CASSFGGETQYF
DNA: TGTGCCAGCAGCTTTGGAGGAGAGACCCAGTACTTC

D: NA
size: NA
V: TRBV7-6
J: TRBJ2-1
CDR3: CASSQQGGKQFF
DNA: TGTGCCAGCAGTCAACAGGGAGGGAAGCAGTTCTTC

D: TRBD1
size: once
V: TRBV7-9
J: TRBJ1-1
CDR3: CASSPRTGSLNTEAFF
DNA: TGTGCCAGCAGCCCAAGGACAGGGAGCTTGAACACTGAAGCTTTCTTT

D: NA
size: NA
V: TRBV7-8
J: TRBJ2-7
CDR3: CASTGGELSYEQYF
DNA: TGTGCCAGCACGGGTGGTGAGCTCTCCTACGAGCAGTACTTC

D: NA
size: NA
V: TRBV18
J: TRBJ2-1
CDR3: CASSPTTANEQFF
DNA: TGTGCCAGCTCACCTACGACAGCGAATGAGCAGTTCTTC

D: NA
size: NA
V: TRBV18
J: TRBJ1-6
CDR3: CASSPTAYPNSPLHF
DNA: TGTGCCAGCTCACCGACGGCCTATCCTAATTCACCCCTCCACTTT

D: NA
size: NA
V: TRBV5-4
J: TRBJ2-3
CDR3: CASSSASRTRTDTQYF
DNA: TGTGCCAGCAGCTCCGCTAGTAGAACCCGCACAGATACGCAGTATTTT

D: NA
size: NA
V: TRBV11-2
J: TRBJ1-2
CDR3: CASSSSRPGLYGYTF
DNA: TGTGCCAGCAGCTCCAGTCGGCCAGGGCTTTATGGCTACACCTTC

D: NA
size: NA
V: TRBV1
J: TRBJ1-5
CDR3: CTSSCGGAGNQPQHF
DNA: TGCACCAGCAGCTGCGGAGGCGCGGGCAATCAGCCCCAGCATTTT